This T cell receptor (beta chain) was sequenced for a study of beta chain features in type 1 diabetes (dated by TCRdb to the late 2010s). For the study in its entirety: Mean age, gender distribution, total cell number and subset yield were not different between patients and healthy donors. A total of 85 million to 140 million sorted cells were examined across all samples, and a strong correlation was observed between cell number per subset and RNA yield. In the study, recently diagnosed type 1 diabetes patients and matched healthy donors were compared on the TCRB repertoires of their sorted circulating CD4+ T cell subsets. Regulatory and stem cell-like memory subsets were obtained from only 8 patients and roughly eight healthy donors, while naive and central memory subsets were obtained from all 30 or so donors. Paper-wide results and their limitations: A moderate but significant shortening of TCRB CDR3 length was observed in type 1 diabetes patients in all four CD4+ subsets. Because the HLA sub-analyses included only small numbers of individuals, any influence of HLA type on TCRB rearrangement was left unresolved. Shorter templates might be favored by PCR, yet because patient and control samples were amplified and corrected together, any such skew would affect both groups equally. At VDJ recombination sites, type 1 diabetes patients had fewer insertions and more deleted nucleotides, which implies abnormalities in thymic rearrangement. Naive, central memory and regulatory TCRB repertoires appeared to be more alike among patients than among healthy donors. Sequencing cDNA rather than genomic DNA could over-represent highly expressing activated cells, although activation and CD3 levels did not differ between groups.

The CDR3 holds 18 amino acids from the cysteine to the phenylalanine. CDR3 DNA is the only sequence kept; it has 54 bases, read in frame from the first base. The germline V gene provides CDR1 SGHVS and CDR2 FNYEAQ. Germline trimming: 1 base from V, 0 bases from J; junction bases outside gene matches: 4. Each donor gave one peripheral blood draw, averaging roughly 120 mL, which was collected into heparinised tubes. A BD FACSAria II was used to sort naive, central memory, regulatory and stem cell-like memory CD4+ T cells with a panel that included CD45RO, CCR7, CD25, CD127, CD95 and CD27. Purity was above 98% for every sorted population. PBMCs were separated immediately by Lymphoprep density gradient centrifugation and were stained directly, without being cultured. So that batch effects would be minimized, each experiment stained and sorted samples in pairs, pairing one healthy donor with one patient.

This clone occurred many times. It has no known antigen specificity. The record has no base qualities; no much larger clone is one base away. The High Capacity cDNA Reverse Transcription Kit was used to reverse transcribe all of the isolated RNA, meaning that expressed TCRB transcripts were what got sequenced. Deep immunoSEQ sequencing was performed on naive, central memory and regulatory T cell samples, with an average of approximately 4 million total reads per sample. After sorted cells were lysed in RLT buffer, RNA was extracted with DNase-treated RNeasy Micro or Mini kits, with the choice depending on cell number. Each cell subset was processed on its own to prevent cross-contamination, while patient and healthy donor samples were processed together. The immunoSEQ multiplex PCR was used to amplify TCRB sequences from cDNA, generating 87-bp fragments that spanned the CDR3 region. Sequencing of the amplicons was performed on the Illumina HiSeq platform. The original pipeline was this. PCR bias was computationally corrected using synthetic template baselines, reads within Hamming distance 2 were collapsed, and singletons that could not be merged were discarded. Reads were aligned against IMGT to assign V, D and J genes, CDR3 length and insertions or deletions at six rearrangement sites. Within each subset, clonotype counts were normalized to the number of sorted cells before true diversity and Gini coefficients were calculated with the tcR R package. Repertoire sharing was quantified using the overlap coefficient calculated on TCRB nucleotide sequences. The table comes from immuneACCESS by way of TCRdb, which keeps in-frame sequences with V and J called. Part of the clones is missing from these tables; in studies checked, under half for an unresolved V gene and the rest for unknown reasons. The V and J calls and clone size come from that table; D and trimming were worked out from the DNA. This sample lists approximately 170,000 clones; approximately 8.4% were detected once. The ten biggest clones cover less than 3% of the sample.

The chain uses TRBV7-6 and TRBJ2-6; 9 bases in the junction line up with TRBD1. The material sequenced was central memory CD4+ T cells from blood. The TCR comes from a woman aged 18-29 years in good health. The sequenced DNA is TGTGCCAGCAGCTTAGATCGGGACAGGGACTCTGGGGCCAACGTCCTGACTTTC. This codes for CASSLDRDRDSGANVLTF.